This T cell receptor beta chain was sequenced during a study of Graves' ophthalmopathy and Graves' hyperthyroidism. The V end was cut by 4 bases, the J end by 8 bases, with 11 bases between. The CDR3 spans 13 residues. CDR1 and CDR2 (germline): SNHLY, FYNNEI. Amplification from RNA transcripts yielded the TCR beta CDR3 regions. HTBI primers primed a first-round RT-PCR, and a second-round multiplex PCR followed. A single record per CDR3 protein comes from TCRdb applying MiXCR to the multiplex PCR reads. The profile shows about 660,000 distinct CDR3 sequences, 35% to 45% of them singletons. This clonotype was sampled from an adult man with Graves' ophthalmopathy. Material for sequencing was peripheral blood. This chain links TRBV2 with TRBJ1-4; D is uncertain. The CDR3 DNA follows: TGTGCCAGCAGTGGGCAGGTTTGGGAAAAACTGTTTTTT. It specifies CASSGQVWEKLFF.